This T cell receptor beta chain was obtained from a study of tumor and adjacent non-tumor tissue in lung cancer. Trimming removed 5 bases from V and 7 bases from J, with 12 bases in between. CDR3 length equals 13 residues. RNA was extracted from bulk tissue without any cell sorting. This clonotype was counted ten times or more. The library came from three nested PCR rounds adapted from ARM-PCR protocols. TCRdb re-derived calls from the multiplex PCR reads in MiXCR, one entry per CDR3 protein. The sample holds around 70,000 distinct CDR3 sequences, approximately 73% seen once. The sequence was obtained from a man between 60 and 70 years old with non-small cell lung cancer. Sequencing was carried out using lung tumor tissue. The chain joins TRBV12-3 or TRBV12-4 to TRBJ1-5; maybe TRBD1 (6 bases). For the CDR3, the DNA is TGTGCCAGCAGTCCGGACAGCTTACAGCCCCAGCATTTT. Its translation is CASSPDSLQPQHF.